This T cell receptor (beta chain) is drawn from a study of T cell repertoires in cytomegalovirus infection. Background on the study: Public TCR beta signatures marked donors with CMV infection and the matching HLA.

This CDR3 comprises 15 residues. The germline CDR1 and CDR2 sequences are LNHDA and SQIVND (reference sequence). V lost 5 bases to trimming and J lost 6 bases; unmatched junction nucleotides: 9. TCRdb independently ran MiXCR on the reads; one entry per CDR3 protein. The sample shows over 450,000 distinct CDR3 sequences, about 10% of them seen only once. This clonotype has ten or more counts. No antigen is known for it. Whole-study findings and limits: CMV-specific TCR beta clonotypes restricted by HLA-C were the ones dominating the ex vivo response.

The receptor was isolated from a human donor in good health (CMV status not recorded). Some clones in this sample may be carry-over from other donors' samples. The sample consisted of PBMCs. The chain couples TRBV19 to TRBJ1-4, with 7 bases fitting TRBD1. CDR3 nucleotide sequence: TGTGCCAGTAGTTCCCCCAGGGGGAAGGATGAAAAACTGTTTTTT. It specifies CASSSPRGKDEKLFF.